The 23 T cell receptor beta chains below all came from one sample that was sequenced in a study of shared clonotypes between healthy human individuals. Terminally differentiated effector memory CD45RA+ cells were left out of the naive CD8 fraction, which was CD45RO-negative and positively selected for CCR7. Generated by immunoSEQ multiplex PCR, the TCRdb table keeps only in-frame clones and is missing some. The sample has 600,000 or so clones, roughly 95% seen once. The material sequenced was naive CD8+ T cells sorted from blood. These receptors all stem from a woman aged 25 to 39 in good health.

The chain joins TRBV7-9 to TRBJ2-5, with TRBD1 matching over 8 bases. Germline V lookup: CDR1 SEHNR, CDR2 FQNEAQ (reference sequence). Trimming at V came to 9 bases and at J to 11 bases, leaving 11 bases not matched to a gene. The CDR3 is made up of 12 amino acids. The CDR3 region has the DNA TGTGCCAGTAACGAGAGGGGACAGGAGCAGTACTTC. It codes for CASNERGQEQYF.

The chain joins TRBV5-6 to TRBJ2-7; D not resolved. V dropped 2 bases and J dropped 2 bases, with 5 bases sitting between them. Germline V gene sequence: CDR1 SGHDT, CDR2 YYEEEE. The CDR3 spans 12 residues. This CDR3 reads CASSLLAYEQYF. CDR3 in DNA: TGTGCCAGCAGCTTACTCGCCTACGAGCAGTACTTC.

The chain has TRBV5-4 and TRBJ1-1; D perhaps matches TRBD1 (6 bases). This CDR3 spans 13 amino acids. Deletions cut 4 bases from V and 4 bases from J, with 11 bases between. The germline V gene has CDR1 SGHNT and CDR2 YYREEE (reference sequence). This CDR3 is CASSMEGGTEAFF. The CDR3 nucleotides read TGTGCCAGCAGCATGGAGGGGGGCACTGAAGCTTTCTTT.

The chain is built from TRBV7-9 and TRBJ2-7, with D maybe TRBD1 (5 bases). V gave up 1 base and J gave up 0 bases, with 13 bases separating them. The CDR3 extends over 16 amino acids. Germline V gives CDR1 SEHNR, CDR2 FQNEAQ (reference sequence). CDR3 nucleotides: TGTGCCAGCAGCTTAGGGGGCAGGCAGAGCTCCTACGAGCAGTACTTC. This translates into CASSLGGRQSSYEQYF.

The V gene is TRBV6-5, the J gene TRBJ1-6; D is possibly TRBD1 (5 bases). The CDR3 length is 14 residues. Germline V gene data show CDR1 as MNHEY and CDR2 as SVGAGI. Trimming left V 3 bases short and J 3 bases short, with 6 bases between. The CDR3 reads CASSYDSYNSPLHF. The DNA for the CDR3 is TGTGCCAGCAGTTATGACAGCTATAATTCACCCCTCCACTTT.

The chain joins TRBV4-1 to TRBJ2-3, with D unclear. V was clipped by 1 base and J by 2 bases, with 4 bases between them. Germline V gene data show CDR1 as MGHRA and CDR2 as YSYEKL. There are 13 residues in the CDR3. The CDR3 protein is CASSQVDTDTQYF. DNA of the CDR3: TGCGCCAGCAGCCAAGTCGACACAGATACGCAGTATTTT.

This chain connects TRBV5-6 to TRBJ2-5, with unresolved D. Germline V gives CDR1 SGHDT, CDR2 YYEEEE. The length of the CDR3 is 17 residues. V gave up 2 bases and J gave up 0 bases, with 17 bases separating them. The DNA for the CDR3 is TGTGCCAGCAGCTTCATATCCGTCGGCCGGTACCAAGAGACCCAGTACTTC. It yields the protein CASSFISVGRYQETQYF.

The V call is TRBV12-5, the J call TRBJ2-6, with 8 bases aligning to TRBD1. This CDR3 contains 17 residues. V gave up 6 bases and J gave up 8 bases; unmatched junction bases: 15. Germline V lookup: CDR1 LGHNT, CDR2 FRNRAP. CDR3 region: CASGLSLSGQGPNVLTF. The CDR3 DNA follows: TGTGCTAGTGGATTGTCCCTCTCCGGACAGGGACCCAACGTCCTGACTTTC.

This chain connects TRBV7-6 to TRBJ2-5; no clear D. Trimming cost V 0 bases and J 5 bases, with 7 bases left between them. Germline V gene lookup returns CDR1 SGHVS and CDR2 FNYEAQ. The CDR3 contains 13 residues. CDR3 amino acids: CASSLALGETQYF. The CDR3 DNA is TGTGCCAGCAGCTTAGCCTTGGGCGAGACCCAGTACTTC.

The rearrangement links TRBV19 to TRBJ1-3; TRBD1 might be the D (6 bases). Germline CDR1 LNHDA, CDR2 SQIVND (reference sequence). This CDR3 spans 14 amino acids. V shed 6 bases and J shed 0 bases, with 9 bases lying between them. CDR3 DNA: TGTGCCAGTAGGGGACACTACTCTGGAAACACCATATATTTT. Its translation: CASRGHYSGNTIYF. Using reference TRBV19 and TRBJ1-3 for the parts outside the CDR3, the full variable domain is DGGITQSPKYLFRKEGQNVTLSCEQNLNHDAMYWYRQDPGQGLRLIYYSQIVNDFQKGDIAEGYSVSREKKESFPLTVTSAQKNPTAFYLCASRGHYSGNTIYFGEGSWLTVV.

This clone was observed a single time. DNA of the CDR3: TGTGCCAGCAGCTTAATGGGGCCAGAGACCCAGTACTTC. Protein: CASSLMGPETQYF. V gene TRBV13 combines with J gene TRBJ2-5, with D possibly matching TRBD1 (5 bases). Per the germline V gene, CDR1 is PRHDT and CDR2 is FYEKMQ (reference sequence). The CDR3 has 13 amino acids. V lost 2 bases and J 4 bases, leaving 8 bases between the germline ends.

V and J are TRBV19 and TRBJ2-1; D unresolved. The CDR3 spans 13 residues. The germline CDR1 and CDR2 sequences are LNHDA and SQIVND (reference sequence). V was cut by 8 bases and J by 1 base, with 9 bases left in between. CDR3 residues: CASAMSSYNEQFF. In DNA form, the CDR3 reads TGTGCCAGTGCCATGTCTTCCTACAATGAGCAGTTCTTC.

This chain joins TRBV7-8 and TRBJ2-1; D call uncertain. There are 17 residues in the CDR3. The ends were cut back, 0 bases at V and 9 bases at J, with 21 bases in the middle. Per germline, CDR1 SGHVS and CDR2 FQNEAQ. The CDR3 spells CASSLARGRIGLLEQFF. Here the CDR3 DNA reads TGTGCCAGCAGCTTAGCGCGAGGACGGATAGGCCTGCTTGAGCAGTTCTTC.

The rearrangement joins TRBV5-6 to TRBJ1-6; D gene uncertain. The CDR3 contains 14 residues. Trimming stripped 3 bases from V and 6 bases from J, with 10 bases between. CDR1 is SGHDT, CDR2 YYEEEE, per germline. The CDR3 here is CASSSWGTNSPLHF. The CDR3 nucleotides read TGTGCCAGCAGCTCCTGGGGAACTAATTCACCCCTCCACTTT.

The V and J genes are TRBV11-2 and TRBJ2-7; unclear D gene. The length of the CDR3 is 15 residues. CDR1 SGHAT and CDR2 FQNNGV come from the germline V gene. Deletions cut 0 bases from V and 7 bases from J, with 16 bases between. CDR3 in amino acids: CASSLDGMGLVEQYF. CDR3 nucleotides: TGTGCCAGCAGCTTAGACGGTATGGGGTTGGTTGAGCAGTACTTC. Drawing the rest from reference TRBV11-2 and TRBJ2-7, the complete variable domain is EAGVAQSPRYKIIEKRQSVAFWCNPISGHATLYWYQQILGQGPKLLIQFQNNGVVDDSQLPKDRFSAERLKGVDSTLKIQPAKLEDSAVYLCASSLDGMGLVEQYFGPGTRLTVT.

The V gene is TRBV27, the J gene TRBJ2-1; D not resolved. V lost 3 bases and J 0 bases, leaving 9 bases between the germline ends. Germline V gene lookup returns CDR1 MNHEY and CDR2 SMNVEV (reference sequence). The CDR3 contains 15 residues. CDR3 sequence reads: CASSLVGNSYNEQFF. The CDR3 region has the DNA TGTGCCAGCAGTTTGGTGGGGAACTCCTACAATGAGCAGTTCTTC.

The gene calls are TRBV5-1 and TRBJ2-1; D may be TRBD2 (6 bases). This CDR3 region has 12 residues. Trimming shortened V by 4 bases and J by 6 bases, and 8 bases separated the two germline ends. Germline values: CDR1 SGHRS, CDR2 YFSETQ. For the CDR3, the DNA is TGCGCCAGCAGCGGAGGGACCAATGAGCAGTTCTTC. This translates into CASSGGTNEQFF.

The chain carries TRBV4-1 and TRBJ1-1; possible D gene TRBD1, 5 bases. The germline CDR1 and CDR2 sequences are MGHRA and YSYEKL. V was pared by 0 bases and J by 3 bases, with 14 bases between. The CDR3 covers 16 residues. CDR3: CASSQDWEGTDTEAFF. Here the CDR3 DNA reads TGCGCCAGCAGCCAAGATTGGGAGGGGACCGACACTGAAGCTTTCTTT.

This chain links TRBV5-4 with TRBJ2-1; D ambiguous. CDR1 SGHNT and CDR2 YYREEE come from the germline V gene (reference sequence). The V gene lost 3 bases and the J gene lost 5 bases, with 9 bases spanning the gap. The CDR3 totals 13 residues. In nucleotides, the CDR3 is TGTGCCAGCAGCTGGGATAACAACAATGAGCAGTTCTTC. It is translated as CASSWDNNNEQFF.

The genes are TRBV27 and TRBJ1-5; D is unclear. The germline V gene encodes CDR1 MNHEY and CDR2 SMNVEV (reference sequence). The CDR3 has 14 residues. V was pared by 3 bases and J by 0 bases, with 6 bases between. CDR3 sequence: CASSFSDSNQPQHF. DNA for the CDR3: TGTGCCAGCAGTTTCAGTGATAGCAATCAGCCCCAGCATTTT.

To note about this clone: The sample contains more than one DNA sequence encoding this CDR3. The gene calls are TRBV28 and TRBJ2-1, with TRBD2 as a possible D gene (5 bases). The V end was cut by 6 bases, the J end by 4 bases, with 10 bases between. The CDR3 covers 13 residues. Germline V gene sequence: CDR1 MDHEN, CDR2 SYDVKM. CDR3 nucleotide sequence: TGTGCCAGCAGGCTGGGGAGTTACAATGAGCAGTTCTTC. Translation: CASRLGSYNEQFF. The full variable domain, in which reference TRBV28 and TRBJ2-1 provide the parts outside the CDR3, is DVKVTQSSRYLVKRTGEKVFLECVQDMDHENMFWYRQDPGLGLRLIYFSYDVKMKEKGDIPEGYSVSREKKERFSLILESASTNQTSMYLCASRLGSYNEQFFGPGTRLTVL.

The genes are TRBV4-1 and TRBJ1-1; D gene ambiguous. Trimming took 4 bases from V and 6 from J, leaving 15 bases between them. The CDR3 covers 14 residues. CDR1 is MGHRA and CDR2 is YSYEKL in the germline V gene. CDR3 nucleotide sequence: TGCGCCAGCAGCCCCGACGAAGGCCTCGCTGAAGCTTTCTTT. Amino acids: CASSPDEGLAEAFF.

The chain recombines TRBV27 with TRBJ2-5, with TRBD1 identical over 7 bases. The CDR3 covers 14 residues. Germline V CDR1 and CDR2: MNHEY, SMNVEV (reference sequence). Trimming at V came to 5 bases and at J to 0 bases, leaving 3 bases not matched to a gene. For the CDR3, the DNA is TGTGCCAGCAGTGAGGGACAGAACCAAGAGACCCAGTACTTC. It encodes CASSEGQNQETQYF.